The subject of this entry is one TCR beta chain. The antigen this receptor binds is unknown. No quality values exist for individual bases; no much larger clone is one base distant. The sample is drawn from a study of shared clonotypes between healthy human individuals (dated by TCRdb to 2019 to 2021). As for the study more broadly: The cohort included a few men and a couple of women between 18 and 49 years of age. For each donor, CD4 naive and CD4 memory were each given three plates, CD8 naive was given two plates, and CD8 memory was given one plate. The study deeply sequenced blood TCR repertoires of about five healthy adults to estimate repertoire size and the extent of clonotype sharing between individuals. To increase sequencing depth and limit assay-specific biases, different laboratories used diverse techniques to prepare libraries and sequence TCR repertoires. Each donor's leukapheresis produced roughly between roughly 0.94 and 9.5 billion PBMCs. On the study overall, not on this receptor specifically: Based on pairwise subsampling, the degree of clonotype sharing among donors was expected to be affected by sequencing depth. Even with the large sequencing depth, rarefaction of the sorted-subset datasets indicated that sequencing was incomplete. Only blood was sampled, and tissue TCR repertoires likely differ from those in blood. Higher generation probabilities were observed for clonotypes shared by all four sorted-subset donors than for non-shared clonotypes. Larger estimated clonotype richness was generally found for naive subsets than for memory subsets. About 5% of naive CD4, around 4% of naive CD8, about 2.5% of memory CD4, and 0.35% to 0.5% of memory CD8 clonotypes were shared across a few donors. The genetic and exposure-history diversity represented was limited by the small number of donors.

Using the deep immunoSEQ assay, multiplex PCR amplified TCR CDR3 regions from genomic DNA. Extracted genomic DNA from each cell subset was distributed evenly across all wells of several immunoSEQ 96-well plates, and each plate was treated as a replicate. For sorted subsets, roughly 200 ng genomic DNA, equal to about 30,000 T cell genomes, was loaded into each replicate PCR. The purified libraries were quantified using a Qubit 3.0 fluorometer, sized with a Bioanalyzer 2100, and then quantified again using the KAPA Library Quantification kit. Every immunoSEQ 96-well plate was sequenced on a separate single-read 150-cycle Illumina NextSeq 550 flow cell. As for the authors' bioinformatics: Because the immunoSEQ output included only junctional sequences and no quality scores, the filtering could not be the same as the filtering used for full-length reads. Sequences were annotated with PyIR, a Python wrapper for IgBLAST v1.9, using IMGT germline references to assign V/J genes and CDR3. Reads with weak V/J assignments (E-value above 1e-6), missing CDR3, stop codons, out-of-frame junctions, or ambiguous translated residues were removed. V3J clonotypes were defined by identical inferred V gene, J gene, and CDR3 amino acid sequence. The percentage overlap between two repertoires was calculated by dividing the number of shared unique clonotypes by the size of the smaller repertoire. Three approaches were used to assess repertoire richness: RTK rarefaction, the Chao1 estimator, and Recon v2.1 estimates of unobserved clonotypes. For all TCRbeta clonotypes obtained by the gDNA method from several donors, generation probabilities were computed with OLGA. The source is immuneACCESS, and TCRdb retained only in-frame sequences with V and J called. Part of the clones is not carried over; for the studies checked, unresolved V genes explain less than half of this, and the remainder is unexplained. V and J calls and clone size are those listed in that table; D and trimming were worked out from the DNA. The sample table holds roughly 2 million clones, of which approximately 95% were seen once. The ten largest make up about 0.13% of the sample.

Healthy HIV-negative adults with no recently reported acute infections or vaccinations were included as donors. Only Caucasian adults living in Nashville, Tennessee, USA were represented among the donors. CD4+ T cells were enriched by magnetic negative selection; naive cells were then positively selected on CD45RA, and the negative fraction formed the memory subset. Blood was obtained by leukapheresis, after which PBMCs were separated by Ficoll-Histopaque density gradient centrifugation and cryopreserved in liquid nitrogen vapor phase. Analytical flow cytometry was used to check the purity and quantity of each magnetically sorted T cell population. Each sorted fraction had its genomic DNA isolated and then quantified by UV absorbance on a Nanodrop 2000c. Counted from cysteine to phenylalanine, this CDR3 has 13 amino acids. The only DNA kept is the CDR3, 39 bases in frame from the first base. Relative to germline, V is 7 bases shorter and J is 8 bases shorter, with 12 bases between their ends. The germline V gene sets CDR1 to MNHNS and CDR2 to SASEGT.

This TCR came from a man aged 18 to 35 in good health. The specimen was naive CD4+ T cells sorted from blood. In the paper's terms, the cell subset or site label means: CD45RA+ positively selected. The chain is made from TRBV6-1 and TRBJ1-6, with TRBD1 tentatively as D gene (5 bases match). The CDR3 amino acid sequence is: CASTRQYDSPLHF. The nucleotides are TGTGCCAGCACCAGACAGTATGATTCACCCCTCCACTTT.